The sequence of this TCR beta chain was determined in a study of metastatic and nonmetastatic thyroid tumors. Study-level background: It was across blood and tumor or nodule tissue from malignant and benign thyroid patients that repertoires were compared.

Each patient went into thyroid surgery without having received any treatment. J gave up 8 bases and V 3 bases, and 9 bases lay outside the gene matches. This CDR3 has 14 amino acids. CDR1 SGHVS and CDR2 FQNEAQ come from the germline V gene. MiXCR was used by TCRdb to re-call the PCR reads. The sample yields under 35,000 clones, about 21% seen once. This clone was counted many times. Its antigen is undetermined. Findings and caveats of the study: Reportedly, malignant thyroid tumors had significantly higher TCR beta diversity than benign nodules, in blood and tumor.

The material sequenced was blood. V gene TRBV7-8 combines with J gene TRBJ1-2, with TRBD1 identical over 7 bases. This receptor was obtained from a female donor with papillary thyroid cancer or a benign thyroid nodule (not recorded which). Some clones in this sample may be carry-over from other donors' samples. This CDR3 is CASSFLTGLDGYTF. Here the CDR3 DNA reads TGTGCCAGCAGCTTCCTGACAGGGCTAGACGGCTACACCTTC. Looking up the rest from reference TRBV7-8 and TRBJ1-2 gives the full variable domain: GAGVSQSPRYKVAKRGQDVALRCDPISGHVSLFWYQQALGQGPEFLTYFQNEAQLDKSGLPSDRFFAERPEGSVSTLKIQRTQQEDSAVYLCASSFLTGLDGYTFGSGTRLTVV.